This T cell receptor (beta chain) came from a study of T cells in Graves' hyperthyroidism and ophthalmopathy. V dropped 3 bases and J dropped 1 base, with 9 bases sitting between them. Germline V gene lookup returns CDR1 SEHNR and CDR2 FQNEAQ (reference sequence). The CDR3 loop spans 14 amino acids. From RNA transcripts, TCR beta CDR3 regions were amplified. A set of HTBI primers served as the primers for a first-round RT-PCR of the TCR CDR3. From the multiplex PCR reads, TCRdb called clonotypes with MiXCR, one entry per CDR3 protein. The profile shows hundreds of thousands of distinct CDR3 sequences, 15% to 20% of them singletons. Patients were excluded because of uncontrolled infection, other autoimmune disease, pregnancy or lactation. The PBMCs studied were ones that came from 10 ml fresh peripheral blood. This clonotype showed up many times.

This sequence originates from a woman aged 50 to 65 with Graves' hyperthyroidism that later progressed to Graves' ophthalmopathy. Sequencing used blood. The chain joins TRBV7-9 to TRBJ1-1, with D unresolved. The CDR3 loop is CASSLANQNTEAFF. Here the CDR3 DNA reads TGTGCCAGCAGCTTGGCAAATCAGAACACTGAAGCTTTCTTT.